This TCR beta chain was found in a study of PD-L1 blockade in urothelial cancer. Study-level information: At 3 weeks after treatment start (second dose) and again at 6 weeks, blood was analyzed. The median T cell count in blood samples was more than 140,000.

Data came from immunoSEQ multiplex PCR; TCRdb stores just in-frame clones and leaves some out. Here the sample spans 98,000 or so clones, 90% being singletons. Comments on this clone: As yet, its antigen is unknown.

Study-wide results and caveats: Pretreatment peripheral blood TCR clonality that fell below the median predicted better survival among the patients studied.

The time point here: pretreatment peripheral blood. For each patient, 1 to 8 samples were obtained, pretreatment and on-treatment. This CDR3 is 13 amino acids long. Trimming took 5 bases from V and 3 from J; bases not matched to a gene: 4. CDR1 and CDR2 (germline): MNHNY, SVGAGI (reference sequence). The sequencing used PBMCs, collected around atezolizumab (anti-PD-L1) treatment. The V and J genes are TRBV6-6 and TRBJ2-7; 7 nucleotides match TRBD1. The clonotype originates from a man aged 55 to 70 with urothelial cancer. The CDR3 DNA reads TGTGCCAGCAGTATCCGACAGGGCTACGAGCAGTACTTC. Translating it yields CASSIRQGYEQYF.